This T cell receptor (beta chain) was observed in a study of PD-1 blockade in mismatch repair-deficient tumors. The wider study: Enrolled about 2012-2016, patients had progressing, pretreated mismatch repair-deficient cancers of around 12 types. Study-wide results and limits: Rapid post-treatment expansion, then contraction, generally preceding radiologic response, marked tumor-resident clones.

All patients were mismatch repair deficient, assessed by either PCR or immunohistochemistry. The TCR-sequenced patients were three responders to pembrolizumab. V shed 4 bases, J shed 9 bases, and the junction held 11 bases outside the gene matches. The CDR3 is made up of 14 amino acids. The germline gives CDR1 SGHRS, CDR2 YFSETQ. The repertoire was sequenced with immunoSEQ multiplex PCR; TCRdb's copy has only in-frame clones and lacks some. The sample yields about 130,000 clones, more than 70% seen once. Of note for this clone: Antigen unknown.

The origin of this receptor is an adult with mismatch repair-deficient cancer. The chain joins TRBV5-1 to TRBJ2-7; 9 nucleotides agree with TRBD2. The material was peripheral blood, obtained approximately 72 weeks after starting pembrolizumab. CDR3: CASSTATSGAAQYF. The CDR3 DNA reads TGCGCCAGCAGCACCGCGACTAGCGGTGCCGCGCAGTACTTC.